This record looks at one T cell receptor (beta chain) sequence and its context. The V segment lost 4 bases and the J segment 2 bases; nucleotides outside the gene matches: 7. The CDR3 has 15 residues. Germline CDR1 is LGHDT and CDR2 is YNNKEL (reference sequence). The data were taken from a study of blood T cell repertoires in COVID-19. In Seattle, patients joined the study during active infection and were tracked longitudinally. TCRdb keeps only in-frame clones here, not all; method: immunoSEQ multiplex PCR. The sample shows roughly 99,000 clones, 70% to 90% of them seen only once. This rearrangement joins TRBV3-1 (or the pseudogene TRBV3-2) to TRBJ1-2, with TRBD1 matching 7 bases. The source of this sequence is a man over 45 with COVID-19, enrolled during active disease. The specimen sequenced was peripheral blood. In nucleotides, the CDR3 is TGTGCCAGCAGCCTTCGGACAGGCCGGAACTATGGCTACACCTTC. Its protein product is CASSLRTGRNYGYTF.